This T cell receptor (beta chain) was captured in a study of T cells in Graves' hyperthyroidism and ophthalmopathy. Study in general: Before treatment of any kind, peripheral blood was taken at initial diagnosis.

In its sample, this clonotype was seen many times. The CDR3 extends over 13 amino acids. V lost 3 bases, J lost 0 bases, and 5 bases lay in between. CDR1 is MRHNA and CDR2 is SNTAGT in the germline V gene. In the ophthalmopathy cohort, Clinical Activity Score was at least 3, NOSPECS grade at least 4, and duration under 3 months. RNA transcripts yielded amplified TCR beta CDR3 regions. With the HTBI primer set, the TCR CDR3 went through a first round of RT-PCR. TCRdb itself ran the multiplex PCR reads through MiXCR, one entry per CDR3 protein. The profile shows approximately 300,000 distinct CDR3 sequences, about 18% of them singletons.

J is TRBJ1-1 and V is TRBV6-4; D call uncertain. The receptor was derived from a woman in her fifties or sixties with Graves' ophthalmopathy. The sample taken for sequencing was blood. This CDR3 is CASSEQLNTEAFF. The CDR3, as DNA: TGTGCCAGCAGTGAACAGCTGAACACTGAAGCTTTCTTT.